These 11 T cell receptor beta chains were sequenced from one sample in a study of T cells in women clearing cervical HPV infection. Assay: immunoSEQ multiplex PCR; the TCRdb copy retains only in-frame clones and omits some. The table lists roughly 34,000 clones, with less than 9.5% in the top ten. Material for sequencing was blood buffy coat. The origin of the receptors is a woman between 18 and 69 years old with a cervical HPV16 infection that either progressed to CIN3+ or cleared (not recorded which).

Comment on this clone: The read stops 3 residues short of the end of the CDR3; the missing end is completed from the germline J gene. The chain has TRBV11-2 and TRBJ1-2; the D gene is possibly TRBD1 (5 bases). The germline CDR1 and CDR2 sequences are SGHAT and FQNNGV. CDR3 length equals 14 residues. V lost 6 bases, J lost 2 bases, and 13 bases lay in between. CDR3 DNA, as far as it was read: TGTGCCAGCAGTTCAGGGCCCAGCAACTATGGC. It encodes CASSSGPSNYG. The CDR3 in its entirety is CASSSGPSNYGYTF.

Worth noting for this clone: Sequencing ends 3 residues short of the CDR3 end; the germline J gene provides the rest. The rearrangement links TRBV19 to TRBJ1-5, with 7 bases that match TRBD1. The CDR3 totals 13 residues. The V gene's germline CDR1 is LNHDA and CDR2 SQIVND (reference sequence). With V trimmed by 10 bases and J by 1 base, 4 bases remained unmatched. This CDR3 reads CATLGGSNQPQHF. Partial CDR3 DNA: TGTGCCACATTAGGGGGCAGCAATCAGCCC. The entire variable domain, with the rest obtained from reference TRBV19 and TRBJ1-5, is as follows: DGGITQSPKYLFRKEGQNVTLSCEQNLNHDAMYWYRQDPGQGLRLIYYSQIVNDFQKGDIAEGYSVSREKKESFPLTVTSAQKNPTAFYLCATLGGSNQPQHFGDGTRLSIL.

As to this clone: The sequence runs out 3 residues before the end of the CDR3; the remainder is reconstructed from the germline J gene. The rearrangement joins TRBV13 to TRBJ1-6; D is unresolved. The CDR3 covers 14 residues. Germline CDR1 reads PRHDT; CDR2 reads FYEKMQ (reference sequence). Trimming took off 5 bases at V and 3 bases at J, with 8 bases between the two ends. The CDR3 sequence is CASSPYSYNSPLHF. The CDR3 bases that were read are TGTGCCAGCAGCCCCTACAGCTATAATTCACCC.

Details on this clone: The sequenced fragment ends 3 residues before the CDR3 boundary, so the rest is inferred from the germline J gene. The genes are TRBV18 and TRBJ1-1; the match to TRBD1 covers 8 bases. The germline CDR1 and CDR2 sequences are KGHSH and LQKENI. V gave up 3 bases and J gave up 5 bases; unmatched junction bases: 8. This CDR3 comprises 15 residues. The DNA read from the CDR3 is TGTGCCAGCTCACCTTCAGGGGGCGACTTTACTGAA. Its translation is CASSPSGGDFTE. Given in full, the CDR3 is CASSPSGGDFTEAFF. Combining the CDR3 with reference TRBV18 and TRBJ1-1 gives the whole variable domain NAGVMQNPRHLVRRRGQEARLRCSPMKGHSHVYWYRQLPEEGLKFMVYLQKENIIDESGMPKERFSAEFPKEGPSILRIQQVVRGDSAAYFCASSPSGGDFTEAFFGQGTRLTVV.

Concerning this clone itself: The CDR3 end falls 3 residues outside the read, so it is completed with the germline J gene. This chain connects TRBV30 to TRBJ2-5; the D is unclear. This CDR3 has 13 residues. Germline CDR1 reads GTSNPN; CDR2 reads SVGIG (reference sequence). V lost 4 bases, J lost 1 base, and 10 bases lay in between. The DNA read from the CDR3 is TGTGCCTGGATGGGCCCGTCCCAAGAGACC. This gives the protein CAWMGPSQET. Given in full, the CDR3 is CAWMGPSQETQYF.

Worth noting for this clone: The CDR3 end is not reached by the read, which stops 3 residues before it; the germline J gene fills it in. The chain recombines TRBV20-1 with TRBJ1-1; TRBD1 might be the D (6 bases). This CDR3 region has 14 residues. Germline-derived CDR1 and CDR2 are DFQATT and SNEGSKA (reference sequence). V was clipped by 0 bases and J by 6 bases, with 14 bases between them. CDR3 DNA, as far as it was read: TGCAGTGCTAGAGATGAGGGGCAGGGGCCTGAA. Protein: CSARDEGQGPE. In full, the CDR3 is CSARDEGQGPEAFF.

With regard to this clone: The sequenced fragment ends 3 residues before the CDR3 boundary, so the rest is inferred from the germline J gene. The V gene is TRBV19, the J gene TRBJ2-1; no reliable D call. The V gene lost 6 bases and the J gene lost 5 bases, with 8 bases spanning the gap. The V gene's germline CDR1 is LNHDA and CDR2 SQIVND (reference sequence). The length of the CDR3 is 12 residues. CDR3 residues: CASSSPDNEQFF. The CDR3 DNA, read in part, is TGTGCCAGTAGCTCCCCTGACAATGAG.

A remark on this clone: The CDR3 end is not reached by the read, which stops 3 residues before it; the germline J gene fills it in. The chain employs TRBV20-1 and TRBJ2-5; D ambiguous. Trimming stripped 3 bases from V and 5 bases from J, with 16 bases between. The CDR3 is 14 residues long. Germline loops: CDR1 DFQATT, CDR2 SNEGSKA (reference sequence). This CDR3 is CSASLGSSRETQYF. Partial CDR3 DNA: TGCAGTGCTAGCCTTGGGTCTAGTAGGGAGACC.

Worth noting for this clone: The DNA ends 3 residues before the CDR3 does, and the rest of the CDR3 is filled in from the germline J gene. This rearrangement joins TRBV20-1 to TRBJ2-7, with 9 nucleotides matching TRBD1. Per the germline V gene, CDR1 is DFQATT and CDR2 is SNEGSKA (reference sequence). Losses at the gene ends were 1 base for V and 6 bases for J; bases not matched to a gene: 7. The CDR3 runs to 14 residues. CDR3 DNA, as far as it was read: TGCAGTGCTAGAGGGGGAGGGACAGGGCTCGAG. As protein: CSARGGGTGLE. From start to end, the CDR3 is CSARGGGTGLEQYF.

Points on this clone: With the read ending 3 residues before the CDR3 end, the germline J gene is used to fill in that end. The chain joins TRBV5-1 to TRBJ2-7; the D gene is possibly TRBD2 (6 bases). CDR3 length equals 14 residues. The germline V gene has CDR1 SGHRS and CDR2 YFSETQ. Trimming shortened V by 6 bases and J by 1 base, and 14 bases separated the two germline ends. The DNA read from the CDR3 is TGCGCCAGCACCCTTTCAGCGGGTTCCTACGAG. Translating it yields CASTLSAGSYE. The complete CDR3 sequence is CASTLSAGSYEQYF. The full variable domain, its missing parts supplied by reference TRBV5-1 and TRBJ2-7, is KAGVTQTPRYLIKTRGQQVTLSCSPISGHRSVSWYQQTPGQGLQFLFEYFSETQRNKGNFPGRFSGRQFSNSRSEMNVSTLELGDSALYLCASTLSAGSYEQYFGPGTRLTVT.

Concerning this clone itself: The read stops 3 residues short of the end of the CDR3; the missing end is completed from the germline J gene. The chain employs TRBV5-8 and TRBJ2-3; 7 bases match TRBD1. CDR1 is SGHTS, CDR2 YDEGEE, per germline. The CDR3 covers 15 residues. The CDR3 sequence is CASSLGQGSRQPQYF. The CDR3 bases that were read are TGTGCCAGCAGCTTGGGACAGGGATCAAGACAGCCG. The variable domain in full, completed from reference TRBV5-8 and TRBJ2-3, reads EAGVTQSPTHLIKTRGQQATLRCSPISGHTSVYWYQQALGLGLQFLLWYDEGEERNRGNFPPRFSGRQFPNYSSELNVNALELEDSALYLCASSLGQGSRQPQYFGPGTRLTVL.